The next 7 T cell receptor beta chains were all read from a single sample in a study of shared clonotypes between healthy human individuals. Produced via immunoSEQ multiplex PCR; TCRdb's table is partial and in-frame only. The sample includes around 2.5 million clones, over 85% seen only once; the top ten take around 0.4%. The sequencing sample was made of naive CD4+ T cells from PBMCs. Subset denoted: CD45RA+ positively selected. These receptors were taken from a man younger than 30 in good health. Some clones in this sample may be carry-over from other donors' samples.

The V gene is TRBV2, the J gene TRBJ1-1, with D maybe TRBD1 (6 bases). In germline, CDR1 is SNHLY, CDR2 FYNNEI. The CDR3 runs 14 residues. The ends were cut back, 6 bases at V and 0 bases at J, with 11 bases in the middle. The CDR3 DNA is TGTGCCAGCAGAAGGGGGGAAATGAACACTGAAGCTTTCTTT. Its translation: CASRRGEMNTEAFF.

The chain employs TRBV4-3 and TRBJ2-2, with 7 bases lining up with TRBD2. The V and J ends lost 1 base and 5 bases, in that order; junction bases with no gene match: 4. The V gene's germline CDR1 is LGHNA and CDR2 YSLEER. This CDR3 contains 15 residues. The DNA for the CDR3 is TGCGCCAGCAGCCAAGTCCGGGGAGGGACCGGGGAGCTGTTTTTT. It codes for CASSQVRGGTGELFF.

The chain carries TRBV9 and TRBJ2-3; D remains unclear. CDR1 is SGDLS and CDR2 is YYNGEE in the germline V gene. This CDR3 is 13 amino acids long. V lost 5 bases and J 0 bases, leaving 7 bases between the germline ends. CDR3 DNA: TGTGCCAGCAGTTTTATTAGCACAGATACGCAGTATTTT. Its protein product is CASSFISTDTQYF.

The chain links TRBV12-5 to TRBJ2-3; D might be TRBD1 (5 bases). The CDR3 is 12 residues long. V was shortened by 9 bases and J by 3 bases, with 10 bases between the two germline ends. The germline CDR1 and CDR2 sequences are LGHNT and FRNRAP. The DNA of the CDR3 is TGTGCTAGCCAGGGATCGACAGATACGCAGTATTTT. It yields the protein CASQGSTDTQYF.

This clone has only one observation. V gene TRBV4-3 combines with J gene TRBJ1-2; D unclear. CDR3 size: 15 residues. Trimming pared 0 bases from V and 5 bases from J, leaving 13 bases between. Per the germline V gene, CDR1 is LGHNA and CDR2 is YSLEER. In nucleotides, the CDR3 is TGCGCCAGCAGCCAAGATGATAGGGCCATATATGGCTACACCTTC. Its protein is CASSQDDRAIYGYTF.

This clone was detected once. The chain couples TRBV29-1 to TRBJ2-3, with 9 bases lining up with TRBD1. In germline, CDR1 is SQVTM, CDR2 ANQGSEA. Trimming took 8 bases from V and 6 from J; bases not matched to a gene: 15. This CDR3 spans 15 amino acids. CDR3 protein: CSTGVGQGGGDTQYF. In DNA, the CDR3 is TGCAGCACTGGGGTGGGACAGGGAGGAGGCGATACGCAGTATTTT.

The chain uses TRBV5-4 and TRBJ2-1; 11 nucleotides match TRBD2. The germline gives CDR1 SGHNT, CDR2 YYREEE (reference sequence). V lost 4 bases to trimming and J lost 4 bases; unmatched junction nucleotides: 10. The CDR3 is 17 amino acids. The CDR3 sequence is CASSRGPLAGGYNEQFF. The DNA of the CDR3 is TGTGCCAGCAGCCGTGGGCCCCTAGCGGGAGGATACAATGAGCAGTTCTTC.